The T cell receptor beta chain under discussion was sequenced for a study of blood T cell repertoires in COVID-19. For the study at large: Researchers got acute and convalescent COVID-19 samples from the United States, Italy and Spain. PBMCs, B-cell-depleted T cells, or T cells provided the cDNA or gDNA that made up the material.

Authors' methods: Counts of nucleated cells, estimated from reference gene primer amplification, were obtained. Some clones are missing from TCRdb's copy, which holds only in-frame ones; the method was immunoSEQ multiplex PCR. That table gives V, J and clone size, and the DNA gave D and trimming. The top ten clones hold 5.2% of a sample with approximately 200,000 clones, roughly 80% of them seen once. J gave up 4 bases and V 4 bases, and 8 bases lay outside the gene matches. Germline CDR1 and CDR2: SGHKS and YYEKEE (reference sequence). This CDR3 has 15 residues. V gene TRBV5-5 combines with J gene TRBJ2-3; 8 nucleotides line up with TRBD1. The sample consisted of peripheral blood. This receptor was identified in a woman aged 30 to 39 with acute or convalescent COVID-19. As DNA, the CDR3 is TGTGCCAGCAGCCGGGTCAGGGGGCTCCCAGATACGCAGTATTTT. Translation: CASSRVRGLPDTQYF.